The following is a T cell receptor beta chain sequence with its context. This clone was seen more than once but under ten times. Its cognate antigen has yet to be identified. No clone much larger than this one lies a single base away; base qualities are absent. The library was generated by the immunoSEQ multiplex PCR assay. For TCR sequencing, RNA was extracted from every sample and reverse transcribed into cDNA to serve as template. First-strand cDNA was synthesized with SuperScript III using a 2:1 mix of oligo-dT and random hexamers. A synthetic immune receptor repertoire was used to assess amplification bias, and residual bias was removed computationally. In the authors' own workflow: Raw reads were preprocessed to remove errors, and CDR3 was defined by IMGT conventions from the conserved cysteine to phenylalanine. To get clonality, Shannon entropy was normalized by log2 of the number of productive unique TCRs and the result was subtracted from 1. Scalp TCRbeta sequences were cross-referenced with sorted blood CD4 and CD8 repertoires so that the CD4 or CD8 identity of scalp clones could be inferred. The table comes from immuneACCESS by way of TCRdb, which keeps in-frame sequences with V and J called. Part of the clones is missing from these tables; in studies checked, under half for an unresolved V gene and the rest for unknown reasons. The V and J calls and clone size come from that table; D and trimming were worked out from the DNA. The sample table contains over 120,000 clones; only one count was recorded for roughly three fifths of them. Clones ranked in the top ten supply 6.4% of the sample.

This sample is part of a study of CD8+ T cells in alopecia areata (dated by TCRdb to 2016 to 2019). About the full investigation: The treated patients, all with moderate-to-severe alopecia areata, were enrolled in an open-label pilot trial of oral tofacitinib given at 5 to 10 mg twice daily. Amplification of TCRbeta CDR3 regions was done by immunoSEQ multiplex PCR using 35 Vbeta forward primers and 13 Jbeta reverse primers. Tofacitinib was given for 6 to 18 months, followed by 6 months of follow-up off drug to assess delayed response and recurrence. The study used high-throughput TCRbeta sequencing to examine T cell clonal expansion in alopecia areata, in both the C3H/HeJ mouse model and human patients. RNA came from the PAXgene miRNA kit for fixed scalp, the miRNeasy kit for PBMCs, and the RNeasy kit for mouse skin. Clonality in the scalp was compared among normal scalp (n=4), patchy alopecia areata scalp (n=8), and alopecia totalis/universalis scalp (n=8). In humans, TCRbeta sequencing was performed on scalp tissue and on sorted CD4+ and CD8+ peripheral blood T cells from healthy controls and from patients with patchy or totalis/universalis alopecia areata. Biopsies were taken from tofacitinib-treated patients at baseline and again at 4 and 24 weeks into treatment, and several of those patients also had a later scalp biopsy. Broad study findings and their caveats: Scalp TCR repertoire analysis is complicated because resident alphabeta T cells in normal human skin are also sequenced, whereas mouse skin is dominated by gammadelta T cells. Shared TCR sequences between patients were less evident than in mice, which may be partly attributable to HLA diversity in the patient population. Compared with normal scalp, lesional scalp had higher clonality and more expanded CD8+ clones, particularly in alopecia totalis/universalis, a pattern that suggests antigenic drive.

The CDR3 spans 14 residues, from the cysteine through the phenylalanine. Of the read, only the CDR3 DNA is kept; its 42 bases are in frame from base 1. Based on the germline V gene (reference sequence), the CDR1 and CDR2 sequences are SEHNR and FQNEAQ. At the junction V is shortened by 6 bases and J by 5 bases, with 16 bases in between. The intended sense of this specimen's time point label: baseline before oral tofacitinib. Lesional scalp punch biopsies and peripheral blood were collected from alopecia areata patients. PBMCs were isolated by density centrifugation and stained for CD3, CD4 and CD8, and CD4+ and CD8+ T cells were sorted on a FACSAria.

The input for sequencing was CD4+ T cells sorted from blood, taken at week 0. In this chain, TRBV7-9 is recombined with TRBJ1-2, and perhaps TRBD1 as D gene, on 5 matching bases. This sequence originates from a human donor with alopecia areata. The CDR3 region has the sequence CASRGVGRSYGYTF. The nucleotides read TGTGCCAGCAGGGGAGTGGGGCGATCGTATGGCTACACCTTC.